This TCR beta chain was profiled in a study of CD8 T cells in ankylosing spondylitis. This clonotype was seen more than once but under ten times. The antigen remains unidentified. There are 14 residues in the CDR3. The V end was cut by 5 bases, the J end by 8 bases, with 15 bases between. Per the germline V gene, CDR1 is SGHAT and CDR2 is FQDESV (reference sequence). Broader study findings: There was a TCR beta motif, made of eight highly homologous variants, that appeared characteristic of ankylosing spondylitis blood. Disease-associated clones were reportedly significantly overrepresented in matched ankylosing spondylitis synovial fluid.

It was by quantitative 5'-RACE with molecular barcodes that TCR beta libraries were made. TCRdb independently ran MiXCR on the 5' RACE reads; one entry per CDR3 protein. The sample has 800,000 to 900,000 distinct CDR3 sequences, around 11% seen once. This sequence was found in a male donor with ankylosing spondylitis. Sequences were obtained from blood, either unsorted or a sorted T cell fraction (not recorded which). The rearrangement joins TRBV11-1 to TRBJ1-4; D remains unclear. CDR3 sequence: CASSSRADREKLFF. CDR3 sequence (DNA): TGTGCCAGCAGCAGCCGGGCGGATAGGGAAAAACTGTTTTTT.